This T cell receptor (beta chain) derives from a study of OX40 agonist ivuxolimab in advanced cancers. With respect to the entire study: Ivuxolimab, which targeted the costimulatory receptor OX40 (CD134), was an agonistic, fully human IgG2 monoclonal antibody. Of the approximately 50 patients in dose escalation, about 20 had hepatocellular carcinoma, around 15 had melanoma, 9 had renal cell carcinoma and 9 had head and neck cancer. Peripheral TCRbeta sequencing aimed to test whether ivuxolimab altered TCR sequence diversity and caused clonal T-cell expansion. Prior anti-PD-1, anti-PD-L1 or anti-CTLA-4 therapy was permitted, and 40% of dose-escalation patients had received checkpoint inhibitors. Partial responses occurred in three dose-escalation patients: two with cutaneous melanoma and one with hepatocellular carcinoma. The dose-escalation cohort was about 86% male with a mean age of about 60 years, ranging from about 20 to 80. The monotherapy dose-escalation portion (N of about 52 patients) of the phase I ivuxolimab trial is reported in the paper. Intravenous ivuxolimab was administered to patients every 2 weeks at six dose levels: 0.01, 0.1, 0.3, 1.5, 3 and 10 mg/kg.

The CDR3 numbers 14 residues from cysteine through phenylalanine. The kept DNA is CDR3 alone, 42 bases in frame from the first base. Trimming removed 8 bases from V and 2 bases from J, leaving 14 bases between the germline ends. Looking up the germline V gene (reference sequence) yields CDR1 MNHEY and CDR2 SMNVEV. Genomic DNA was isolated from the sorted cells so that the TCRbeta CDR3 region could be sequenced. TCRbeta CDR3 regions were sequenced using the immunoSEQ Assay. The source is immuneACCESS, and TCRdb retained only in-frame sequences with V and J called. Part of the clones is not carried over; for the studies checked, unresolved V genes explain less than half of this, and the remainder is unexplained. Present in this sample are tens of thousands of clones, just under 95% of which were seen just once. Jointly, the top ten make up more than 9.5% of the sample. This clone was found once. Its antigen is not yet known. Base qualities are not recorded, but no much larger clone differs from it by a single base.

Patients with a history of autoimmune disease or receiving systemic immunosuppression were excluded from the trial. Peripheral blood for TCR sequencing was collected from all dose cohorts at baseline, on cycle 4 day 1, and on cycle 7 day 1. Samples were obtained from an open-label, multicenter, first-in-human phase I dose-escalation trial of ivuxolimab. Adults with locally advanced or metastatic melanoma, renal cell, hepatocellular, or head and neck squamous cell carcinoma were enrolled in the trial. Before TCR sequencing, CD4+ T cells and CD8+ T cells were sorted from peripheral blood as separate populations. The research as a whole found: Which antigens the clonally expanded peripheral T cells were specific for was not determined. On average, CD8+ T cells showed more expanded clones than CD4+ T cells after ivuxolimab. Partial responders in the 0.1-3.0 mg/kg groups had among the lowest normalized peripheral clonal expansion, especially among CD8+ T cells. Low levels of normalized T-cell clonal expansion were also seen in some patients who did not respond. At doses of 0.1 to 3.0 mg/kg, clonal expansion of both CD4+ and CD8+ blood T cells was observed from baseline to week 6.

The material was CD4+ or CD8+ T cells sorted from blood, obtained in a trial of the OX40 agonist ivuxolimab. This receptor was taken from an adult with an advanced solid tumor such as melanoma, head and neck, liver or kidney cancer. This receptor chain uses TRBV27 and TRBJ2-3; 6 matching bases give a weak D call of TRBD2. The DNA is as follows: TGTGCCAGCGCTGGAGGGGATACCACAGATACGCAGTATTTT. Translated, this gives CASAGGDTTDTQYF.